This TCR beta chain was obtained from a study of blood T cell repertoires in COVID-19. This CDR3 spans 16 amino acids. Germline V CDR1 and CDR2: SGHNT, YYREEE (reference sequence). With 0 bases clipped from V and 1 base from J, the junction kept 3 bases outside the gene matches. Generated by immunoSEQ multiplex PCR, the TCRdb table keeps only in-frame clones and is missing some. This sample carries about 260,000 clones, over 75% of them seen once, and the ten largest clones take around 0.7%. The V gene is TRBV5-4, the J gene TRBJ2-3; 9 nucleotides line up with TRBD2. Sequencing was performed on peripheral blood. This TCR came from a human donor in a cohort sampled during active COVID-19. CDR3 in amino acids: CASSLGASGGTDTQYF. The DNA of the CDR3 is TGTGCCAGCAGCTTGGGCGCTAGCGGGGGCACAGATACGCAGTATTTT.